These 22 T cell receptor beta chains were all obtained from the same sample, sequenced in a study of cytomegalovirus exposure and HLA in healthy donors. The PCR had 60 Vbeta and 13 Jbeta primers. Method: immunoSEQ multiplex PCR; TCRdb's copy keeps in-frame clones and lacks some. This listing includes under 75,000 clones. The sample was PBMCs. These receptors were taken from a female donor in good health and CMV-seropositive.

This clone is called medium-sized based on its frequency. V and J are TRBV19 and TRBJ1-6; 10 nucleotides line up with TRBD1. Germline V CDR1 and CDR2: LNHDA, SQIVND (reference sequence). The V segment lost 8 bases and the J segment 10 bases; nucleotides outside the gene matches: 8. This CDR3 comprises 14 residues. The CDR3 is CASSTGGLESPLHF. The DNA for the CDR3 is TGTGCCAGTTCGACAGGGGGCTTAGAATCACCCCTCCACTTT.

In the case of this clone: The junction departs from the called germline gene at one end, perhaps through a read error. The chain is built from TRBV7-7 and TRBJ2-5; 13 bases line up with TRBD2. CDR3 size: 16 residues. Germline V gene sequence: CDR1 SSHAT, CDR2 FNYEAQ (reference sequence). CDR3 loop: CASSLGLAGVEETQYF. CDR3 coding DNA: TGTGCTAGCAGCTTAGGACTAGCGGGAGTAGAGGAGACCCAGTACTTC.

CDR3 region: CASRGTGRVHGYTF. DNA for the CDR3: TGTGCCAGTAGGGGGACAGGACGGGTGCATGGCTACACCTTC. This sequence joins TRBV19 and TRBJ1-2, with 8 positions matching TRBD1. This CDR3 is built from 14 residues. V trimming: 6 bases; J trimming: 6 bases; junction bases outside the gene matches: 9. Germline CDR1 and CDR2: LNHDA and SQIVND (reference sequence).

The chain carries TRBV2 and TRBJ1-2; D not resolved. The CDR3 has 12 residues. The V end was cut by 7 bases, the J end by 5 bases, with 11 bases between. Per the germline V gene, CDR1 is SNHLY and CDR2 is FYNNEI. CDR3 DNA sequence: TGTGCCAGCACCCCCCGGACTTATGGCTACACCTTC. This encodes CASTPRTYGYTF.

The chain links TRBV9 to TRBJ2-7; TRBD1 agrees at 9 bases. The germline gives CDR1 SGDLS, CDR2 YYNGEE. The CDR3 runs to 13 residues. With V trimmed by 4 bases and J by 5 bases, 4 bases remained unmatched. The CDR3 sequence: CASSPGQGNEQYF. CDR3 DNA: TGTGCCAGCAGCCCCGGACAGGGGAACGAGCAGTACTTC.

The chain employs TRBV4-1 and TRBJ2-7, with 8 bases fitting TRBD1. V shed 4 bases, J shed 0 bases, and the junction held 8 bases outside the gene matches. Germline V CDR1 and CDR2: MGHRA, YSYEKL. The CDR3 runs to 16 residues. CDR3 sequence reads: CASSPGQGRSSYEQYF. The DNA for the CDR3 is TGCGCCAGCAGCCCCGGACAGGGCCGCAGCTCCTACGAGCAGTACTTC.

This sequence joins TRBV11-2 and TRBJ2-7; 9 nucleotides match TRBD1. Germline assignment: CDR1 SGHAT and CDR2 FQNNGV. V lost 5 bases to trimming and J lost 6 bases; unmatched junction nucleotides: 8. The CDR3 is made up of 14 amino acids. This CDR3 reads CASSANRGQGEQYF. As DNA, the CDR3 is TGTGCCAGCAGCGCCAACAGGGGGCAGGGCGAGCAGTACTTC.

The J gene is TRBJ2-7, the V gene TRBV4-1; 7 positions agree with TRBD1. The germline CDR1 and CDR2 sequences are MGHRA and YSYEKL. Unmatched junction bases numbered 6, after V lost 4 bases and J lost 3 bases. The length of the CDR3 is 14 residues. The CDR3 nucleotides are TGCGCCAGCAGCCCCCGGGACAGCCACTACGAGCAGTACTTC. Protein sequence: CASSPRDSHYEQYF.

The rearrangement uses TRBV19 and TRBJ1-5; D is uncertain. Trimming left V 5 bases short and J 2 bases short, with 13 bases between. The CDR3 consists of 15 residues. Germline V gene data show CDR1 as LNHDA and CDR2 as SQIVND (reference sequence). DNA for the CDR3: TGTGCCAGTAGTGCCGCGGAGGCGGGCAATCAGCCCCAGCATTTT. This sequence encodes CASSAAEAGNQPQHF.

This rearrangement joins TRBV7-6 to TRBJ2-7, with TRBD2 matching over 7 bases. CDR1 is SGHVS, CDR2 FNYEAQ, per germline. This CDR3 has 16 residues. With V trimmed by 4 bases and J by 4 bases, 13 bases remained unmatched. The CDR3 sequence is CASSSLQGAGVYEQYF. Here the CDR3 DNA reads TGTGCCAGCAGCTCCCTTCAAGGGGCGGGGGTTTACGAGCAGTACTTC.

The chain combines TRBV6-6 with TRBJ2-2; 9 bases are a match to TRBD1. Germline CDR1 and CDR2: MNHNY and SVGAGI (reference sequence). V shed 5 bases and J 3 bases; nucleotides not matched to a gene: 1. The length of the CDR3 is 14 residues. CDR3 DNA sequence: TGTGCCAGCAGTAGGACAGGGGACACCGGGGAGCTGTTTTTT. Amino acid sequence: CASSRTGDTGELFF.

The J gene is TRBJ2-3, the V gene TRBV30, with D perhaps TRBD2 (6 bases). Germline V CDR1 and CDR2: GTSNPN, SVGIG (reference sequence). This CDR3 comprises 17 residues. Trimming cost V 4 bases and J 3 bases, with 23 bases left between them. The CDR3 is CAWNTPPGLRGTDTQYF. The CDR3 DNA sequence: TGTGCCTGGAACACCCCTCCGGGACTGAGGGGAACAGATACGCAGTATTTT.

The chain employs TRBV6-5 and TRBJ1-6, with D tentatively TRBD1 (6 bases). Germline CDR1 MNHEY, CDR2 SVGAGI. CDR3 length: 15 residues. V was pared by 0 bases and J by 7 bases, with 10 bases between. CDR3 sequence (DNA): TGTGCCAGCAGTTACTCACAGGGCTCCAATTCACCCCTCCACTTT. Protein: CASSYSQGSNSPLHF.

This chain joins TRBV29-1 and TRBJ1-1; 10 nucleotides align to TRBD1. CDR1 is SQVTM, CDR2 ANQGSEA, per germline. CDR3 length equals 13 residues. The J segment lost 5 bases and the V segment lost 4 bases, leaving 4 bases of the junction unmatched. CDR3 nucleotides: TGCAGCGTTGGGACAGGGGGGAGGACTGAAGCTTTCTTT. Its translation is CSVGTGGRTEAFF.

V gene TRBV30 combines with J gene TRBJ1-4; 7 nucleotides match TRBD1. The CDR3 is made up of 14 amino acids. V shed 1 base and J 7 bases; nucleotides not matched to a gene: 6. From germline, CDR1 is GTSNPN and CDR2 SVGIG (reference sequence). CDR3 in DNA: TGTGCCTGGAGTGAAGGGCAGGGGGTTGAAAAACTGTTTTTT. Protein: CAWSEGQGVEKLFF.

As DNA, the CDR3 is TGCGCCACCAAGACAGACGTTACGGCGAACACCGGGGAGCTGTTTTTT. As protein: CATKTDVTANTGELFF. V gene TRBV10-2 combines with J gene TRBJ2-2; possibly TRBD1 for D (5 bases). CDR1 and CDR2 from the germline V gene are WSHSY and SAAADI. CDR3 size: 16 residues. The germline V and J ends were trimmed by 10 bases and 0 bases, with 18 bases remaining between them.

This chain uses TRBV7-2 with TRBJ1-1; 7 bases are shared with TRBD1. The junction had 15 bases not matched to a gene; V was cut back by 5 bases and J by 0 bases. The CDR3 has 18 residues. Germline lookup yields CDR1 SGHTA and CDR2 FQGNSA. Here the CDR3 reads CASSDGGQDPGMNTEAFF. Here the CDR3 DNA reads TGTGCCAGCAGCGACGGTGGACAGGACCCTGGGATGAACACTGAAGCTTTCTTT. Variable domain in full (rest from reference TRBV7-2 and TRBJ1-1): GAGVSQSPSNKVTEKGKDVELRCDPISGHTALYWYRQSLGQGLEFLIYFQGNSAPDKSGLPSDRFSAERTGGSVSTLTIQRTQQEDSAVYLCASSDGGQDPGMNTEAFFGQGTRLTVV.

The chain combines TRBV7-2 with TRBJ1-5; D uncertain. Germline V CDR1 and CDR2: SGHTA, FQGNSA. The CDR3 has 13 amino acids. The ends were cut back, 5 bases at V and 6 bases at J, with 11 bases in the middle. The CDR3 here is CASSNQRGQPQHF. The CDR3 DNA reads TGTGCCAGCAGCAACCAACGGGGTCAGCCCCAGCATTTT.

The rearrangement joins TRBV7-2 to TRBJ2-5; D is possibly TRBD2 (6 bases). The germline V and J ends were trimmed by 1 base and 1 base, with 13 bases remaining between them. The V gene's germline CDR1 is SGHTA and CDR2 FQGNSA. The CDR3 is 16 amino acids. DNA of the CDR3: TGTGCCAGCAGCTTAGTTTCTAGCGTAAGCCAAGAGACCCAGTACTTC. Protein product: CASSLVSSVSQETQYF.

The CDR3 spells CASSLARDRWSDEQYF. CDR3 nucleotide sequence: TGCGCCAGCAGCTTGGCCCGGGACAGGTGGTCAGACGAGCAGTACTTC. This chain links TRBV5-1 with TRBJ2-7; TRBD1 aligns across 8 bases. This CDR3 spans 16 amino acids. The germline V gene encodes CDR1 SGHRS and CDR2 YFSETQ. The V gene end was trimmed by 0 bases and the J gene end by 5 bases; junction bases not matched to a gene: 10.

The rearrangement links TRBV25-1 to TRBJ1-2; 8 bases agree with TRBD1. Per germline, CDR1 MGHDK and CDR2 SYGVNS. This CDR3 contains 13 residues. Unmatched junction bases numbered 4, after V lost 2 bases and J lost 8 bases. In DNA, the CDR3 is TGTGCCAGCAGTGAACAGGGGGCACGGGGCTACACCTTC. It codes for CASSEQGARGYTF.

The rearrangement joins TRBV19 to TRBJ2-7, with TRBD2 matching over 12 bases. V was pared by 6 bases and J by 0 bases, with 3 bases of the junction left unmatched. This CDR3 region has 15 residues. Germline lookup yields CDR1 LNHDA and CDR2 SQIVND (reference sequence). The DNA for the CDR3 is TGTGCCAGTAGCCCGACTAGCGGGAGCTCCTACGAGCAGTACTTC. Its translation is CASSPTSGSSYEQYF.